This entry concerns a single T cell receptor beta chain. Its antigen has not been determined. No much larger clone exists at a distance of one base, and base qualities are not known. This sample is part of a study of blood T cell repertoires in COVID-19 (dated by TCRdb to 2019 to 2021). About the study as a whole: Samples from collaborators originated in the United States, Italy and Spain and spanned both the acute and convalescent phases of COVID-19. The prospective study material was composed of cDNA or gDNA derived from T cells, B-cell-depleted T cells, or PBMCs. Deeply sampled blood TCRbeta repertoires from subjects exposed to, actively infected with, or recovered from COVID-19 were included in the dataset. A freely available public database, intended as a resource for researchers studying the immune response to SARS-CoV-2, is where the repertoires were released. The samples were drawn from the first 160 participants of the ongoing ImmuneRACE study and from 1,254 subjects provided by 6 global collaborators. A de-identified subject ID, COVID-19 status, age in years and sex were almost always included in the sample metadata. Where available, HLA class I and class II types were obtained from metadata supplied by the sample provider rather than from assay-based typing. What the research found in general, with its limitations: Clinical and demographic metadata were provided uncurated, with the amount varying by source and participant.

TCRbeta CDR3 regions were amplified from genomic DNA by means of the immunoSEQ Assay, a bias-controlled multiplex PCR. Per the source publication's procedure: Within the assay, amplification of reference gene primers was used to estimate how many nucleated cells each sample contained. To quantify the absolute abundance of each unique TCRbeta CDR3 rearrangement, sequence reads were collapsed and filtered. For each sample, productive Simpson clonality was calculated by taking the square root of Simpson's diversity index across productive rearrangements. Imported from immuneACCESS, the table was reduced by TCRdb to in-frame sequences with V and J called. These copies leave out some clones; in studies compared against another copy, an unresolved V gene accounts for under half, and the cause of the remainder is not known. The DNA gave D and trimming, while V, J and clone size come from that table. The sample has 95,000 or so clones on record, more than 80% of them singletons. Of the sample, 4.5% to 5.5% falls within the top ten clones.

Including cysteine and phenylalanine, the CDR3 has 14 amino acids. Just CDR3 DNA is preserved here, 42 bases in frame from base 1. V is cut back by 8 bases and J by 6 bases, with 8 bases in the junction unmatched. The germline V gene (reference sequence) yields LNHDA for CDR1 and SQIVND for CDR2. In Seattle, one collaborating source enrolled patients while the infection was active and tracked those patients longitudinally over the course of disease. Each collaborating institution followed its own protocols to collect whole blood in K2EDTA tubes. For TCRbeta analysis, collaborators shipped samples as frozen whole blood, isolated PBMCs, or DNA extracted from either of those sample types.

The source of this sequence is an elderly man with COVID-19, enrolled during active disease. The sample taken for sequencing was peripheral blood. The V gene is TRBV19 and the J gene is TRBJ1-5, with TRBD1 matching 9 junction bases. CDR3 region: CASVPTGGFQPQHF. The DNA sequence is as follows: TGTGCCAGTGTCCCGACAGGGGGGTTTCAGCCCCAGCATTTT.